What follows are 26 T cell receptor beta chains derived from one specimen sequenced in a study of cytomegalovirus exposure and HLA in healthy donors. In the PCR, 60 Vbeta and 13 Jbeta primers were used. The method was immunoSEQ multiplex PCR; TCRdb's version includes in-frame clones alone and lacks a portion of them. The sample records about 160,000 clones, approximately 70% being singletons. The specimen was PBMCs. The receptor set was obtained from a woman under 30 in good health and CMV-seronegative.

The chain couples TRBV6-1 to TRBJ1-2; TRBD1 agrees at 9 bases. With V trimmed by 8 bases and J by 8 bases, 6 bases remained unmatched. Germline loops: CDR1 MNHNS, CDR2 SASEGT. The CDR3 covers 12 residues. CDR3 bases: TGTGCCAGCTTTCCGGGACAGGGAGGCTACACCTTC. Translating gives CASFPGQGGYTF.

The chain uses TRBV5-6 and TRBJ2-3; 9 bases are a match to TRBD2. The CDR3 spans 16 residues. Germline-derived CDR1 and CDR2 are SGHDT and YYEEEE. V trimming: 0 bases; J trimming: 5 bases; junction bases outside the gene matches: 7. DNA for the CDR3: TGTGCCAGCAGCTTGGATAGCGGGAGTGGTTTAGATACGCAGTATTTT. Encoded protein: CASSLDSGSGLDTQYF.

The table lists this clone with a few counts. The V call is TRBV5-1, the J call TRBJ2-1; 10 nucleotides agree with TRBD2. The CDR3 contains 16 residues. V trimming: 1 base; J trimming: 1 base; junction bases outside the gene matches: 2. Germline V CDR1 and CDR2: SGHRS, YFSETQ. DNA of the CDR3: TGCGCCAGCAGCTTGTCTAGCGGGAGATCCTACAATGAGCAGTTCTTC. Encoded protein: CASSLSSGRSYNEQFF.

The chain has TRBV15 and TRBJ2-3; D call uncertain. Trimming left V 0 bases short and J 7 bases short, with 2 bases between. Germline values: CDR1 LNHNV, CDR2 YYDKDF (reference sequence). This CDR3 region has 11 residues. CDR3 in DNA: TGTGCCACCAGCAGAGATAATACGCAGTATTTT. Translation gives CATSRDNTQYF.

This clone was counted a single time. The rearrangement links TRBV7-9 to TRBJ2-7; unclear D gene. Per germline, CDR1 SEHNR and CDR2 FQNEAQ (reference sequence). This CDR3 is 14 amino acids long. Between the trimmed V and J ends, which lost 5 bases and 0 bases, there was a span of 11 bases. CDR3: CASSRPGSSYEQYV. CDR3 nucleotide sequence: TGTGCCAGCAGCCGTCCCGGGTCCTCCTACGAGCAGTACGTC.

The rearrangement uses TRBV25-1 and TRBJ1-2; 8 positions match TRBD1. The length of the CDR3 is 16 residues. The ends lost 6 bases at V and 5 bases at J; junction bases unmatched: 14. Germline V lookup: CDR1 MGHDK, CDR2 SYGVNS. The CDR3 DNA follows: TGTGCCAGCAGCCGACAGGGGAGCAACTATAGGTATGGCTACACCTTC. It encodes CASSRQGSNYRYGYTF.

The rearrangement joins TRBV2 to TRBJ1-1, with D tentatively TRBD1 (6 bases). Germline V gene data show CDR1 as SNHLY and CDR2 as FYNNEI. The CDR3 runs to 14 residues. Deletions cut 5 bases from V and 4 bases from J, with 14 bases between. The CDR3, as DNA: TGTGCCAGCAGTTCACAGGGAAGTGGCACTGAAGCTTTCTTT. Protein product: CASSSQGSGTEAFF.

The rearrangement links TRBV27 to TRBJ1-2; 8 nucleotides line up with TRBD1. CDR3 length: 16 residues. CDR1 is MNHEY, CDR2 SMNVEV, per germline (reference sequence). V lost 5 bases to trimming and J lost 2 bases; unmatched junction nucleotides: 10. The chain's CDR3 is CASSATRQGLNYGYTF. The CDR3 nucleotides read TGTGCCAGCAGTGCAACCCGACAGGGGCTCAACTATGGCTACACCTTC.

The chain couples TRBV29-1 to TRBJ2-7, with 7 bases fitting TRBD1. The CDR3 spans 16 residues. The V gene end was trimmed by 0 bases and the J gene end by 4 bases; junction bases not matched to a gene: 12. Germline CDR1 SQVTM, CDR2 ANQGSEA. The CDR3 is CSVEDLHRGRGYEQYV. The DNA of the CDR3 is TGCAGCGTTGAAGATCTTCATAGGGGCAGGGGGTACGAGCAGTACGTC.

This chain joins TRBV4-1 and TRBJ2-3, with 7 nucleotides matching TRBD1. The trim removed 1 base at V and 5 bases at J, leaving 12 bases unmatched. This CDR3 region has 17 residues. Germline V gene sequence: CDR1 MGHRA, CDR2 YSYEKL. The CDR3 here is CASSQAARTGVRDTQYF. The CDR3 coding sequence is TGCGCCAGCAGCCAAGCAGCCCGAACAGGGGTGAGAGATACGCAGTATTTT.

The sample holds a few counts of this clone. CDR3 amino acids: CASSPLGSRHSNQPQHF. As DNA, the CDR3 is TGTGCCAGTAGTCCCTTAGGCAGCCGACATAGCAATCAGCCCCAGCATTTT. The V and J genes are TRBV19 and TRBJ1-5; unclear D gene. CDR1 LNHDA and CDR2 SQIVND come from the germline V gene (reference sequence). The CDR3 consists of 17 residues. The ends were cut back, 5 bases at V and 0 bases at J, with 17 bases in the middle.

This chain links TRBV19 with TRBJ1-2, with D possibly matching TRBD1 (5 bases). The V end was cut by 1 base, the J end by 4 bases, with 10 bases between. The CDR3 covers 14 residues. The germline gives CDR1 LNHDA, CDR2 SQIVND (reference sequence). The CDR3 spells CASSIGGSPYGYTF. The CDR3 nucleotides read TGTGCCAGTAGTATAGGGGGCTCCCCCTATGGCTACACCTTC.

The chain combines TRBV10-3 with TRBJ2-7; 7 bases align to TRBD1. Germline-derived CDR1 and CDR2 are ENHRY and SYGVKD. Trimming at V came to 6 bases and at J to 0 bases, leaving 5 bases not matched to a gene. There are 14 residues in the CDR3. CDR3 region: CAIRGDSSSYEQYV. The DNA of the CDR3 is TGTGCCATCAGAGGGGACAGTAGCTCCTACGAGCAGTACGTC.

The chain carries TRBV5-6 and TRBJ1-1, with D perhaps matching TRBD1 (5 bases). V lost 1 base and J lost 2, with 12 bases in between. The CDR3 contains 15 residues. Germline V gene sequence: CDR1 SGHDT, CDR2 YYEEEE. Here the CDR3 DNA reads TGTGCCAGCAGCTTGTACGGGGGTCCCAACACTGAAGCTTTCTTT. It translates to CASSLYGGPNTEAFF.

The rearrangement uses TRBV5-8 and TRBJ1-2, with 11 bases matching TRBD1. Germline CDR1 and CDR2: SGHTS and YDEGEE. The CDR3 length is 14 residues. V trimming: 4 bases; J trimming: 2 bases; junction bases outside the gene matches: 1. CDR3 amino acids: CASSRTGGNYGYTF. The CDR3 DNA reads as TGTGCCAGCAGCCGGACAGGGGGCAACTATGGCTACACCTTC.

The rearrangement links TRBV7-8 to TRBJ2-7; tentatively, D is TRBD1 (5 bases). Trimming shortened V by 5 bases and J by 2 bases, and 7 bases separated the two germline ends. From germline, CDR1 is SGHVS and CDR2 FQNEAQ. The CDR3 runs to 12 residues. DNA of the CDR3: TGTGCCAGCAGCGACAGTACCTACGAGCAGTACGTC. Residues: CASSDSTYEQYV.

This chain connects TRBV7-2 to TRBJ1-2, with 7 bases identical to TRBD1. J gave up 3 bases and V 5 bases, and 6 bases lay outside the gene matches. This CDR3 comprises 14 residues. Germline V lookup: CDR1 SGHTA, CDR2 FQGNSA. CDR3 coding DNA: TGTGCCAGCAGCAAACCGGGACAGCACTATGGCTACACCTTC. Its translation is CASSKPGQHYGYTF.

The chain has TRBV6-5 and TRBJ1-2, with 9 bases matching TRBD1. V lost 6 bases and J lost 2; bases outside the gene matches: 1. Germline V lookup: CDR1 MNHEY, CDR2 SVGAGI. The CDR3 is made up of 13 amino acids. CDR3 DNA: TGTGCCAGCAGGGGGACAGGGAACTATGGCTACACCTTC. Residues: CASRGTGNYGYTF.

The chain is built from TRBV4-2 and TRBJ1-2; the match to TRBD1 covers 7 bases. The V gene end was trimmed by 5 bases and the J gene end by 5 bases; junction bases not matched to a gene: 14. This CDR3 contains 16 residues. Germline V gene data show CDR1 as LGHNA and CDR2 as YNFKEQ. The CDR3 nucleotides read TGTGCCAGCAGCTCCGGAATTACCGGGACAGATTATGGCTACACCTTC. Translation gives CASSSGITGTDYGYTF.

The chain recombines TRBV27 with TRBJ1-2; 9 bases align to TRBD1. V trimming: 6 bases; J trimming: 6 bases; junction bases outside the gene matches: 8. The CDR3 has 14 residues. Germline CDR1 is MNHEY and CDR2 is SMNVEV (reference sequence). CDR3 sequence reads: CASSLTGQGDGYTF. The DNA for the CDR3 is TGTGCCAGCAGCCTAACGGGACAGGGAGATGGCTACACCTTC.

The rearrangement uses TRBV6-6 and TRBJ1-3; D not resolved. V was trimmed by 3 bases and J by 3 bases, leaving 9 bases between them. Germline lookup yields CDR1 MNHNY and CDR2 SVGAGI (reference sequence). The CDR3 loop spans 14 amino acids. The DNA of the CDR3 is TGTGCCAGCAGTTATACCGAGGATGGAAACACCATATATTTT. This sequence encodes CASSYTEDGNTIYF.

The chain recombines TRBV5-8 with TRBJ1-2, with a weak D call TRBD1 (5 bases). V gave up 3 bases and J gave up 8 bases, with 17 bases separating them. The CDR3 covers 14 residues. Germline values: CDR1 SGHTS, CDR2 YDEGEE. The CDR3 DNA reads as TGTGCCAGCAGCTGGGGGATGGCGGGAAAAGGCTACACCTTC. Protein sequence: CASSWGMAGKGYTF.

The chain carries TRBV5-1 and TRBJ1-1; tentatively, D is TRBD1 (6 bases). With 3 bases removed from V and 7 bases from J, the gap between germline ends came to 16 bases. Germline V gene data show CDR1 as SGHRS and CDR2 as YFSETQ. CDR3 length equals 14 residues. The CDR3 protein is CASSSGGQGGEAFF. The CDR3, as DNA: TGCGCCAGCAGCTCGGGGGGGCAGGGCGGTGAAGCTTTCTTT.

The count of this clone is one. This chain links TRBV7-8 with TRBJ2-5; no definite D call. The DNA end is a closer match to TRBJ2-7, so the J assignment may be wrong. CDR3 length: 12 amino acids. Germline V lookup: CDR1 SGHVS, CDR2 FQNEAQ. The CDR3 here is CASSPIDYEQYF. CDR3 bases: TGTGCCAGCAGCCCGATAGACTACGAGCAGTACTTC.

The chain is built from TRBV28 and TRBJ1-4; perhaps TRBD1 as D (5 bases). V lost 2 bases and J 8 bases, leaving 21 bases between the germline ends. CDR1 and CDR2 from the germline V gene are MDHEN and SYDVKM. This CDR3 contains 17 residues. In nucleotides, the CDR3 is TGTGCCAGCAGTTTACCCAGTAGGGGCGATCGAGCAGAAAAACTGTTTTTT. It yields the protein CASSLPSRGDRAEKLFF.

This clone occurred a few times. The CDR3 DNA is TGTGCCGGGGGGAGACAGGGAATTGCTGAAGCTTTCTTT. Its translation is CAGGRQGIAEAFF. The V call is TRBV30, the J call TRBJ1-1; TRBD1 matches 7 bases. The CDR3 loop spans 13 amino acids. Unmatched junction bases numbered 12, after V lost 8 bases and J lost 6 bases. Per the germline V gene, CDR1 is GTSNPN and CDR2 is SVGIG (reference sequence).